A selection of T cell receptor beta chains follows, all from one sample in a study of blood T cell repertoires in COVID-19. Generated by immunoSEQ multiplex PCR, the TCRdb table keeps only in-frame clones and is missing some. Of over 70,000 clones in the sample, less than 85% are singletons; the top ten hold 9% to 12%. The sample was peripheral blood. Every receptor here comes from a woman in her 70s with acute or convalescent COVID-19. CDR3s include the opening cysteine and the closing phenylalanine or tryptophan. A D gene is named only where the DNA matches it firmly. Clone sizes are given selectively: once, few, many, or a class where the clone is expanded.

TRBV29-1	TRBD1	NA	TRBJ1-2	CSVNAGGGYGYTF	TGCAGCGTTAACGCAGGGGGCGGCTATGGCTACACCTTC
TRBV29-1	NA	NA	TRBJ2-5	CSPLLQGFGETQYF	TGCAGCCCTCTTCTCCAGGGATTCGGTGAGACCCAGTACTTC
TRBV9	NA	NA	TRBJ2-1	CASSNRNRAGYNEQFF	TGTGCCAGCAGTAACCGCAACAGGGCCGGCTACAATGAGCAGTTCTTC
TRBV2	TRBD1	NA	TRBJ1-2	CASSWTGEGSYTF	TGTGCCAGCAGTTGGACAGGGGAGGGTAGCTACACCTTC
TRBV7-7	NA	NA	TRBJ2-5	CASSPSGQGNSQTQYF	TGTGCCAGCAGCCCCAGCGGGCAGGGAAACTCTCAGACCCAGTACTTC
TRBV18	TRBD1	NA	TRBJ1-5	CASSPLTGAQPQHF	TGTGCCAGCTCACCACTGACAGGGGCGCAGCCCCAGCATTTT
TRBV28	TRBD2	NA	TRBJ2-1	CASSLYAGVKYNEQFF	TGTGCCAGCAGTTTATACGCGGGAGTGAAATACAATGAGCAGTTCTTC
TRBV7-8	TRBD1	NA	TRBJ2-7	CASSLGDSFYEQYF	TGTGCCAGCAGCTTAGGGGACAGTTTCTACGAGCAGTACTTC
TRBV6-1	NA	NA	TRBJ1-3	CASSEGGPTSGNTIYF	TGTGCCAGCAGTGAAGGAGGTCCTACATCTGGAAACACCATATATTTT
TRBV6-5	NA	once	TRBJ1-2	CASTTGQLGGYTF	TGTGCCAGCACCACAGGACAGTTGGGGGGCTACACCTTC
TRBV2	NA	NA	TRBJ1-3	CASSGGRTASGNTIYF	TGTGCCAGCAGTGGGGGGCGGACAGCCTCTGGAAACACCATATATTTT
TRBV15	NA	NA	TRBJ2-2	CATSRFLSNTGELFF	TGTGCCACCAGCAGGTTCCTATCGAACACCGGGGAGCTGTTTTTT
TRBV6-5	TRBD1	NA	TRBJ2-7	CASSLETGGTYEQYF	TGTGCCAGCAGTTTAGAGACAGGGGGGACCTACGAGCAGTACTTC
TRBV28	TRBD1	NA	TRBJ2-7	CASSLDRDRGQYF	TGTGCCAGCAGTTTGGACCGGGACAGGGGGCAATACTTC
TRBV3-1/TRBV3-2	TRBD1	few	TRBJ1-2	CASSQRVTGGSGYGYTF	TGTGCCAGCAGCCAAAGGGTCACAGGGGGCAGTGGCTATGGCTACACCTTC
TRBV7-2	TRBD2	NA	TRBJ2-2	CASSLYGGDTGELFF	TGTGCCAGCAGCTTATACGGGGGGGACACCGGGGAGCTGTTTTTT
TRBV19	NA	NA	TRBJ2-1	CASSKAQNRLSSYNEQFF	TGTGCCAGTAGTAAAGCTCAAAACAGGTTAAGCTCCTACAATGAGCAGTTCTTC
TRBV6-2/TRBV6-3	TRBD1	NA	TRBJ1-5	CASSYSSGTGESMGNQPQHF	TGTGCCAGCAGTTACTCTTCCGGGACAGGGGAATCTATGGGCAATCAGCCCCAGCATTTT
TRBV7-8	NA	NA	TRBJ2-1	CASRDSVYNEQFF	TGTGCCAGCAGGGACAGCGTCTACAATGAGCAGTTCTTC
TRBV5-4	TRBD2	NA	TRBJ2-7	CASSRGGGMDEQYF	TGTGCCAGCAGCCGCGGGGGGGGAATGGATGAGCAGTACTTC
TRBV9	TRBD2	NA	TRBJ2-2	CASSVGGLAGGSDTGELFF	TGTGCCAGCAGCGTAGGGGGACTAGCGGGAGGATCGGACACCGGGGAGCTGTTTTTT
TRBV6-6	NA	NA	TRBJ2-7	CASSRSVTGQGIYEQYF	TGTGCCAGCAGCCGATCGGTTACAGGGCAGGGTATTTACGAGCAGTACTTC
TRBV6-4	TRBD2	NA	TRBJ2-7	CASSAEAGATYEQYF	TGTGCCAGCAGTGCCGAAGCGGGAGCTACCTACGAGCAGTACTTC
TRBV11-3	NA	NA	TRBJ1-1	CASSLGQNTEAFF	TGTGCCAGCAGCTTAGGACAGAACACTGAAGCTTTCTTT
TRBV6-1	NA	NA	TRBJ2-1	CASSEYEEQFF	TGTGCCAGCAGTGAATATGAGGAGCAGTTCTTC
TRBV6-1	NA	NA	TRBJ1-2	CASSETPRETGGYTF	TGTGCCAGCAGTGAAACACCCAGGGAAACTGGGGGCTACACCTTC
TRBV18	TRBD1	NA	TRBJ2-7	CASSYGQDSYEQYF	TGTGCCAGCTCATACGGACAGGACTCCTACGAGCAGTACTTC
TRBV9	NA	NA	TRBJ2-5	CASSVGPARETQYF	TGTGCCAGCAGCGTAGGGCCCGCGAGGGAGACCCAGTACTTC
TRBV5-4	TRBD2	NA	TRBJ2-3	CASSSRTSGSGTQYF	TGTGCCAGCAGTAGTCGGACTAGCGGGAGTGGTACGCAGTATTTT